This entry concerns a single T cell receptor beta chain. The data were taken from a study of T cell responses to AZD1222 COVID-19 vaccine. Germline CDR1 is MDHEN and CDR2 is SYDVKM. The CDR3 covers 13 residues. V was trimmed by 6 bases and J by 9 bases, leaving 15 bases between them. Data came from immunoSEQ multiplex PCR; TCRdb stores just in-frame clones and leaves some out. The repertoire holds approximately 130,000 clones, with about nine tenths as singletons. Here the sequenced sample was peripheral blood, taken on day 0 of AZD1222 vaccination. The receptor was isolated from an adult in good health. This rearrangement joins TRBV28 to TRBJ1-3; D is unclear. CDR3 DNA sequence: TGTGCCAGCAGCCCCCGGGTGGAAGCCACCATATATTTT. The encoded protein is CASSPRVEATIYF.